This TCR beta chain was sequenced during a study of cytomegalovirus exposure and HLA in healthy donors. Whole-study results and caveats: Analysis was carried out at a later point, and it linked a missense DCLRE1C variant to TCR beta V- and J-gene trimming.

V was trimmed by 6 bases and J by 7 bases, leaving 15 bases between them. The germline gives CDR1 MNHEY, CDR2 SVGAGI. The CDR3 contains 14 residues. The PCR used 60 Vbeta and 13 Jbeta primers. Profiling relied on immunoSEQ multiplex PCR, and the TCRdb table lists in-frame clones only, not all of them. The sample comprises under 85,000 clones, about three quarters of which are singletons, and around 3% rests with the top ten. This clone showed up just once. Its specificity is unknown. The TCR was taken from a man aged 18-30 years in good health and CMV-seronegative. The V and J genes are TRBV6-5 and TRBJ2-2; possible D gene TRBD1, 6 bases. Source material: PBMCs. CDR3 sequence (DNA): TGTGCCAGCAGCGACACGGACAGAAACGGGGAGCTGTTTTTT. Amino acid sequence: CASSDTDRNGELFF.